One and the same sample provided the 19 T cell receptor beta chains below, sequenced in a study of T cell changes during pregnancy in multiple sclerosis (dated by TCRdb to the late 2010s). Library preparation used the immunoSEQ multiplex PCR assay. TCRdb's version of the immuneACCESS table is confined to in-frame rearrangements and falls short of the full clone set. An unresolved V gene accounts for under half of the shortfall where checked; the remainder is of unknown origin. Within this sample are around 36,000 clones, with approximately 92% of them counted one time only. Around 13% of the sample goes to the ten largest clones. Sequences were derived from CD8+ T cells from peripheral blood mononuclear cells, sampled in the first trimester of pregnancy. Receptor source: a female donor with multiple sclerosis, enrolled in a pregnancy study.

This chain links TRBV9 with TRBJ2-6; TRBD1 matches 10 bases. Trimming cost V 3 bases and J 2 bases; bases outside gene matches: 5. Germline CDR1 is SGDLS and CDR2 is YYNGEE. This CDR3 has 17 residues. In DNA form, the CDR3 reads TGTGCCAGCAGCGCCGACAGGGGGCGGGCTGGGGCCAACGTCCTGACTTTC. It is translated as CASSADRGRAGANVLTF.

The CDR3 region is CASSLEAHFEAFF. In DNA form, the CDR3 reads TGTGCCAGCAGCTTAGAAGCCCACTTTGAAGCTTTCTTT. V and J are TRBV7-9 and TRBJ1-1; D remains unclear. Germline V gene lookup returns CDR1 SEHNR and CDR2 FQNEAQ (reference sequence). V was shortened by 1 base and J by 7 bases, with 10 bases between the two germline ends. The CDR3 is 13 amino acids.

CDR3 protein: CSVSGEGGSYNEQFF. CDR3 nucleotides: TGCAGCGTCTCCGGGGAGGGGGGGTCCTACAATGAGCAGTTCTTC. The V and J genes are TRBV29-1 and TRBJ2-1; possibly TRBD2 for D (7 bases). Germline values: CDR1 SQVTM, CDR2 ANQGSEA. Trimming pared 6 bases from V and 1 base from J, leaving 16 bases between. This CDR3 comprises 15 residues.

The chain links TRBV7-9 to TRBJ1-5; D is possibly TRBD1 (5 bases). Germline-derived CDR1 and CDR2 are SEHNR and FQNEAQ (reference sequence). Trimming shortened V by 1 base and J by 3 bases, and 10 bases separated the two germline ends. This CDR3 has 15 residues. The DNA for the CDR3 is TGTGCCAGCAGCTTAGGACAGATCGACAATCAGCCCCAGCATTTT. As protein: CASSLGQIDNQPQHF. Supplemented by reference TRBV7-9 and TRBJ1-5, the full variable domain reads DTGVSQNPRHKITKRGQNVTFRCDPISEHNRLYWYRQTLGQGPEFLTYFQNEAQLEKSRLLSDRFSAERPKGSFSTLEIQRTEQGDSAMYLCASSLGQIDNQPQHFGDGTRLSIL.

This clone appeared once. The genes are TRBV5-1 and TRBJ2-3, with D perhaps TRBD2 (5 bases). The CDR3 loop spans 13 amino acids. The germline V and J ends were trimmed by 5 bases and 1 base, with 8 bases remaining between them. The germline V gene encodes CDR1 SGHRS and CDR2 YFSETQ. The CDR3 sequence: CASSLAGTDTQYF. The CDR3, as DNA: TGCGCCAGCAGTCTAGCAGGCACAGATACGCAGTATTTT.

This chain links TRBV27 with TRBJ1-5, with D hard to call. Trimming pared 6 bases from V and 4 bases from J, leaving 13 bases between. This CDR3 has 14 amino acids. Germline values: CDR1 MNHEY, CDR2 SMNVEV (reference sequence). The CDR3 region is CASSLGGPNQPQHF. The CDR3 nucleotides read TGTGCCAGCAGCCTCGGAGGTCCTAATCAGCCCCAGCATTTT.

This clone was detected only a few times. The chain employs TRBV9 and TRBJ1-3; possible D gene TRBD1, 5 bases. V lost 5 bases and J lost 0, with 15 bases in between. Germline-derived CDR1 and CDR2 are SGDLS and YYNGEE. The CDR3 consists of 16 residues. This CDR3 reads CASSPSGTPSGNTIYF. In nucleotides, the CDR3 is TGTGCCAGCAGTCCCTCCGGGACTCCCTCTGGAAACACCATATATTTT. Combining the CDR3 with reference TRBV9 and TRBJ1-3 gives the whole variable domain DSGVTQTPKHLITATGQRVTLRCSPRSGDLSVYWYQQSLDQGLQFLIQYYNGEERAKGNILERFSAQQFPDLHSELNLSSLELGDSALYFCASSPSGTPSGNTIYFGEGSWLTVV.

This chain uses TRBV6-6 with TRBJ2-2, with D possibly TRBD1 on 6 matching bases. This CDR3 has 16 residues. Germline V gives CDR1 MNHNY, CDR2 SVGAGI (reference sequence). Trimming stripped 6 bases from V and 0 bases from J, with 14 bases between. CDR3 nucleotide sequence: TGTGCCAGCAGCACTCGGACAGACGCGAACACCGGGGAGCTGTTTTTT. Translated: CASSTRTDANTGELFF.

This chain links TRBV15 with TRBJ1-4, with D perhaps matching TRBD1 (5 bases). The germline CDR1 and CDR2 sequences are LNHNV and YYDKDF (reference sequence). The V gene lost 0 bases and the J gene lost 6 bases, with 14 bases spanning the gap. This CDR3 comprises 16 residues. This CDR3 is CATSRDTGSGDEKLFF. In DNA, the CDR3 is TGTGCCACCAGCAGAGATACGGGCTCGGGGGATGAAAAACTGTTTTTT.

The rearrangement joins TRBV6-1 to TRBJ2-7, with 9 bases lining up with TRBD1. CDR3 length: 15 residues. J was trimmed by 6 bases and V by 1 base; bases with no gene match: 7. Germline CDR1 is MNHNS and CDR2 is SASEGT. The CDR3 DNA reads TGTGCCAGCAGTGAAGTTGGGACAGGGCGATTCGAGCAGTACTTC. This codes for CASSEVGTGRFEQYF.

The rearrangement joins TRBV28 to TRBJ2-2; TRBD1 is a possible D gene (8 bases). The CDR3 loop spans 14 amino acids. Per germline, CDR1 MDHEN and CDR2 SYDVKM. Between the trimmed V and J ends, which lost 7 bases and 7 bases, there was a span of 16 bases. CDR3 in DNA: TGTGCCAGCACGGACAGGGAGGGGGACGGGGAGCTGTTTTTT. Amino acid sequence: CASTDREGDGELFF.

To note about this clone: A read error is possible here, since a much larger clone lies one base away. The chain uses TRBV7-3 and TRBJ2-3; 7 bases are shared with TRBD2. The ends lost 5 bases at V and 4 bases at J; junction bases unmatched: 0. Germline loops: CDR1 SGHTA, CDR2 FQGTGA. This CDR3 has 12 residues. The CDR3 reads CASSGGADTQYF. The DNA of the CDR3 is TGTGCCAGCAGCGGGGGGGCAGATACGCAGTATTTT.

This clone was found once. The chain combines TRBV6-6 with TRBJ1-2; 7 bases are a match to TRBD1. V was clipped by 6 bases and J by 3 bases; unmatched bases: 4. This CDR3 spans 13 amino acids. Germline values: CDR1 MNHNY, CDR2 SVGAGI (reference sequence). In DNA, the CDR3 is TGTGCCAGCAGCACGGACAGGTACTATGGCTACACCTTC. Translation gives CASSTDRYYGYTF.

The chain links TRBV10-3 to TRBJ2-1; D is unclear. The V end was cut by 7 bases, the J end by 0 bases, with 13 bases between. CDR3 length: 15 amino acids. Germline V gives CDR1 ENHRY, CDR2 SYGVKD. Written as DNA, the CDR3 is TGTGCCATCACTGCGCGCCGACTCTCCTACAATGAGCAGTTCTTC. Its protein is CAITARRLSYNEQFF.

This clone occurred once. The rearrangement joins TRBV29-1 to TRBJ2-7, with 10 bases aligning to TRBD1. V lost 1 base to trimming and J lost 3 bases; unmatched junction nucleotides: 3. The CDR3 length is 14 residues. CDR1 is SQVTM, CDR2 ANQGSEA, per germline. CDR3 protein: CSVEARDRGYEQYF. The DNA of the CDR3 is TGCAGCGTTGAAGCCCGGGACAGGGGCTACGAGCAGTACTTC.

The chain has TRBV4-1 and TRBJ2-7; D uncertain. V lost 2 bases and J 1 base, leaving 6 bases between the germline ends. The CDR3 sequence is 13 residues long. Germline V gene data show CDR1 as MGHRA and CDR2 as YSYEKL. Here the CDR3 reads CASSQQASYEQYF. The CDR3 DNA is TGCGCCAGCAGCCAACAGGCATCCTACGAGCAGTACTTC.

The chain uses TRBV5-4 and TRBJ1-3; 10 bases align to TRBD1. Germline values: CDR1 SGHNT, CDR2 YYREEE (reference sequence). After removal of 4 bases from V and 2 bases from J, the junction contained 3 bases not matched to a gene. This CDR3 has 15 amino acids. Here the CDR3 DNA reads TGTGCCAGCAGCACTGGACAGGGGGCTGGAAACACCATATATTTT. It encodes CASSTGQGAGNTIYF.

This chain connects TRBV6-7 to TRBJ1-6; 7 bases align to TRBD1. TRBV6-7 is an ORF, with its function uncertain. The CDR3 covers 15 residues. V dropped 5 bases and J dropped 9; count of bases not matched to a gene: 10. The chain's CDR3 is CASSPPTGVGSPLHF. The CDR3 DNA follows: TGTGCCAGCAGTCCCCCAACAGGGGTAGGTTCACCCCTCCACTTT.

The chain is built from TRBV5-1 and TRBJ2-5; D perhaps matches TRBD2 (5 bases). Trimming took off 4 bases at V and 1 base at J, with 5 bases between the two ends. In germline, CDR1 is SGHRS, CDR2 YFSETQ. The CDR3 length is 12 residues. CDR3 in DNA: TGCGCCAGCAGCGCGGGCCAAGAGACCCAGTACTTC. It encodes CASSAGQETQYF.